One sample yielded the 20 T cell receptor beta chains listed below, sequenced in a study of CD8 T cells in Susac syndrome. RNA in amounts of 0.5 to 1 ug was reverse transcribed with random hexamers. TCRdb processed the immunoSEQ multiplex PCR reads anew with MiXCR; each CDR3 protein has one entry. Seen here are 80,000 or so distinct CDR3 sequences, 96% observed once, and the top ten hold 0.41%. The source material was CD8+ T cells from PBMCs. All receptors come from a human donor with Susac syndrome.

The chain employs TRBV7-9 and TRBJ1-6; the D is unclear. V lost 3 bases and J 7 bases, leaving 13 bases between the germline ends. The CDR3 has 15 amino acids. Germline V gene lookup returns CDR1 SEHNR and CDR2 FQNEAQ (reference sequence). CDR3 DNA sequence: TGTGCCAGCAGCTTTAATGCCGGGAGCAATTCACCCCTCCACTTT. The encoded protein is CASSFNAGSNSPLHF.

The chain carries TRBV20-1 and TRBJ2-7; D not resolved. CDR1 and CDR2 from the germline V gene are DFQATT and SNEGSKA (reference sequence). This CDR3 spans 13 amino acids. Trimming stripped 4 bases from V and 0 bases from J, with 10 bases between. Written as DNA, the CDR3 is TGCAGTGCTACCCCTGGACGCTCCTACGAGCAGTACGTC. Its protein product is CSATPGRSYEQYV.

The DNA of the CDR3 is TGTGCCTGGAGTGGGGGGCCAACCGACAGGTCCGACGGGGAGCTGTTTTTT. Encoded protein: CAWSGGPTDRSDGELFF. J is TRBJ2-2 and V is TRBV30; possible D gene TRBD1, 6 bases. This CDR3 contains 17 residues. The ends were cut back, 1 base at V and 7 bases at J, with 22 bases in the middle. CDR1 GTSNPN and CDR2 SVGIG come from the germline V gene (reference sequence). Full variable domain (rest looked up from reference TRBV30 and TRBJ2-2): SQTIHQWPATLVQPVGSPLSLECTVEGTSNPNLYWYRQAAGRGLQLLFYSVGIGQISSEVPQNLSASRPQDRQFILSSKKLLLSDSGFYLCAWSGGPTDRSDGELFFGEGSRLTVL.

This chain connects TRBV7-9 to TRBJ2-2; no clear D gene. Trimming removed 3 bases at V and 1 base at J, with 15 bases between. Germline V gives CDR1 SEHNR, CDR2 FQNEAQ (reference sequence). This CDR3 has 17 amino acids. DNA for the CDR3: TGTGCCAGCAGCTTCCTTACACGAATCCTGAACACCGGGGAGCTGTTTTTT. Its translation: CASSFLTRILNTGELFF.

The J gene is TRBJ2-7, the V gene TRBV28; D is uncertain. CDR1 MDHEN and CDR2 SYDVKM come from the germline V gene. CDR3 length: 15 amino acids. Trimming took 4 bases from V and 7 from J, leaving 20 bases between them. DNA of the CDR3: TGTGCCAGCAGTTCGCCCCGCACAGCCTCTTGGGAGCAGTACTTC. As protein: CASSSPRTASWEQYF.

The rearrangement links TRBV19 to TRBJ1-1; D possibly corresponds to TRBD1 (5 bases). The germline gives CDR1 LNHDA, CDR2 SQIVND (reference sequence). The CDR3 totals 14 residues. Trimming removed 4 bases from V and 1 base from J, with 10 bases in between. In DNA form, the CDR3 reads TGTGCCAGTAGTACCCAGGGACCGAACACTGAAGCTTTCTTT. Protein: CASSTQGPNTEAFF.

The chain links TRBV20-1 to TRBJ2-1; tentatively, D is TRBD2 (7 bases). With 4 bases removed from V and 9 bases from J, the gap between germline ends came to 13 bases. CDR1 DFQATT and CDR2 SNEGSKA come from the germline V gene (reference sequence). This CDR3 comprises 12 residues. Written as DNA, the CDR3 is TGCAGTGCTAATGGGGGGGGCGGTGAGCAGTTCTTC. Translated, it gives CSANGGGGEQFF.

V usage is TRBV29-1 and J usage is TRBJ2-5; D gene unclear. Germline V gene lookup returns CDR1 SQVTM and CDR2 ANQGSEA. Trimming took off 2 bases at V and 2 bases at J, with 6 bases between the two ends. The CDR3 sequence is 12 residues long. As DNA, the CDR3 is TGCAGCGTTGAATTCAGACAAGAGACCCAGTACTTC. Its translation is CSVEFRQETQYF.

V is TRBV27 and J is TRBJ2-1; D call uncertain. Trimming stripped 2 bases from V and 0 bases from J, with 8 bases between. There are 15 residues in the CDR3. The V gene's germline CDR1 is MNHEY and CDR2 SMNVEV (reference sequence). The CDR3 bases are TGTGCCAGCAGTTTAGTCCCCGTCTCCTACAATGAGCAGTTCTTC. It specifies CASSLVPVSYNEQFF.

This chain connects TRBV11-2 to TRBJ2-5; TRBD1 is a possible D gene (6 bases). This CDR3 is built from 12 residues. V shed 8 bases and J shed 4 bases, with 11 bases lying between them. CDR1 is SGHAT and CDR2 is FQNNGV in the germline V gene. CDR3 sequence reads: CASGRGSETQYF. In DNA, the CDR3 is TGTGCCAGCGGCAGGGGATCAGAGACCCAGTACTTC.

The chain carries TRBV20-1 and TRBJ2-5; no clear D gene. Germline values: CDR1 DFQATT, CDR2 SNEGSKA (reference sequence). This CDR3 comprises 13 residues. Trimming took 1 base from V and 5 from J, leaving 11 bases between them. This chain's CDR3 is CSARVVGRETQYF. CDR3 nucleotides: TGCAGTGCTAGAGTTGTGGGCAGGGAGACCCAGTACTTC.

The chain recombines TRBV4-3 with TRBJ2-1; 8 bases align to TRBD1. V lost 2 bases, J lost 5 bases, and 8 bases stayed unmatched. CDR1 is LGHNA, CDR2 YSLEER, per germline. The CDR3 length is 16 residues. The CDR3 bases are TGCGCCAGCAGCCAAAGCCGGGACAGGTCCCACAATGAGCAGTTCTTC. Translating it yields CASSQSRDRSHNEQFF.

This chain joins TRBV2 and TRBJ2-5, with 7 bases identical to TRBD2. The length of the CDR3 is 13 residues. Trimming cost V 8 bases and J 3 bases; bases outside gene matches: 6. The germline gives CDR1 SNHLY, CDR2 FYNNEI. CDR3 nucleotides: TGTGCCAGCCTAGGCCGGGGGGAAGAGACCCAGTACTTC. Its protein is CASLGRGEETQYF.

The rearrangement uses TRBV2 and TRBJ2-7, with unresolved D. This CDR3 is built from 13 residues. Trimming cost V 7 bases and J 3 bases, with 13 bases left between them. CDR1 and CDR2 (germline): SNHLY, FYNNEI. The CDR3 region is CASMKGFNYEQYF. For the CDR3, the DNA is TGTGCCAGCATGAAGGGATTTAACTACGAGCAGTACTTC. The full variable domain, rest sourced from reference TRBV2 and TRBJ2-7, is EPEVTQTPSHQVTQMGQEVILRCVPISNHLYFYWYRQILGQKVEFLVSFYNNEISEKSEIFDDQFSVERPDGSNFTLKIRSTKLEDSAMYFCASMKGFNYEQYFGPGTRLTVT.

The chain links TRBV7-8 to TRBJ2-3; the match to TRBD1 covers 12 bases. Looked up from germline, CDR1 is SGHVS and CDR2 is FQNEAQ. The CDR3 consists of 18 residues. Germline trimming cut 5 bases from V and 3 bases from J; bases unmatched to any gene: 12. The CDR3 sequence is CASSPLGTGGYSTDTQYF. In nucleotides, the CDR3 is TGTGCCAGCAGCCCCCTCGGGACAGGGGGCTATAGTACAGATACGCAGTATTTT.

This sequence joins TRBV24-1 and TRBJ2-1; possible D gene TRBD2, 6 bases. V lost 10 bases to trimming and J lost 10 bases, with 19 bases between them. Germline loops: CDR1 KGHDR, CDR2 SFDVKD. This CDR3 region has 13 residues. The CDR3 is CATRKKGTLEQFF. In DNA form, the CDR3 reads TGTGCCACACGGAAAAAAGGGACTTTGGAGCAGTTCTTC.

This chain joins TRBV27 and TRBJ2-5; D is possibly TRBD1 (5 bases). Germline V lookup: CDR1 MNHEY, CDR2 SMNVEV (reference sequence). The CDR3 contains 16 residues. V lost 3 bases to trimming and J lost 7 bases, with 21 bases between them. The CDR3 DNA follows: TGTGCCAGCAGTTTTAGCCAAACACAGGACCGTGGGACCCAGTACTTC. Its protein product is CASSFSQTQDRGTQYF.

Written as DNA, the CDR3 is TGTGCCTGGAGTCCCGCCGGGGAGCAGTTCTTC. It yields the protein CAWSPAGEQFF. This chain joins TRBV30 and TRBJ2-1, with D hard to call. The germline CDR1 and CDR2 sequences are GTSNPN and SVGIG (reference sequence). The CDR3 runs 11 residues. The V gene lost 2 bases and the J gene lost 10 bases, with 9 bases spanning the gap.

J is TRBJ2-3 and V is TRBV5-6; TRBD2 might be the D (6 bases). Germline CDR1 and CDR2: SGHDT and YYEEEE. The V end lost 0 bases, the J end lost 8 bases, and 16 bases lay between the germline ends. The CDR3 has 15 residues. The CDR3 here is CASSLGAGRLRTQYF. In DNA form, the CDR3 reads TGTGCCAGCAGCTTGGGGGCGGGGCGCCTGCGTACGCAGTATTTT. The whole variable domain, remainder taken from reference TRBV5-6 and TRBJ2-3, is DAGVTQSPTHLIKTRGQQVTLRCSPKSGHDTVSWYQQALGQGPQFIFQYYEEEERQRGNFPDRFSGHQFPNYSSELNVNALLLGDSALYLCASSLGAGRLRTQYFGPGTRLTVL.

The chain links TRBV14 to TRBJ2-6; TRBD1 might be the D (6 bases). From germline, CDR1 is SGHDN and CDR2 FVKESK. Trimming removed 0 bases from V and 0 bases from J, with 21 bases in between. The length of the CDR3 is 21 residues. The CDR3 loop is CASSQDSDYWGPFSGANVLTF. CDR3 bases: TGTGCCAGCAGCCAAGATAGTGACTATTGGGGGCCCTTCTCTGGGGCCAACGTCCTGACTTTC. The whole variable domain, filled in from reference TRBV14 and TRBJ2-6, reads EAGVTQFPSHSVIEKGQTVTLRCDPISGHDNLYWYRRVMGKEIKFLLHFVKESKQDESGMPNNRFLAERTGGTYSTLKVQPAELEDSGVYFCASSQDSDYWGPFSGANVLTFGAGSRLTVL.